These T cell receptor beta chains were read from a single sample in a study of T cell responses to AZD1222 COVID-19 vaccine. The method was immunoSEQ multiplex PCR; TCRdb's version includes in-frame clones alone and lacks a portion of them. The sample has approximately 100,000 clones; roughly 92% are singletons. The sample was peripheral blood, taken on day 0 of AZD1222 vaccination. Source of these receptors: an adult in good health. Both conserved end residues are part of each CDR3. The D gene is left open where the match is weak. Clone size is stated in some rows and not others, as once, few, many or a class when expanded.

len: 14; d_gene: NA; abundance: once; j_gene: TRBJ2-5; v_gene: TRBV4-2; CDR3aa: CASSQDRGGETQYF; CDR3nt: TGTGCCAGCAGCCAAGACCGGGGCGGGGAGACCCAGTACTTC
len: 14; d_gene: TRBD2; abundance: once; j_gene: TRBJ2-2; v_gene: TRBV7-2; CDR3aa: CASGTRVNTGELFF; CDR3nt: TGTGCCAGCGGGACTAGAGTAAACACCGGGGAGCTGTTTTTT
len: 16; d_gene: NA; abundance: NA; j_gene: TRBJ2-5; v_gene: TRBV5-8; CDR3aa: CASSLVSRAEKETQYF; CDR3nt: TGTGCCAGCAGCTTGGTGTCCAGGGCAGAAAAAGAGACCCAGTACTTC
len: 15; d_gene: TRBD1; abundance: NA; j_gene: TRBJ2-7; v_gene: TRBV6-1; CDR3aa: CASSEVVTGVGEQYF; CDR3nt: TGTGCCAGCAGTGAAGTCGTGACAGGGGTAGGGGAGCAGTACTTC
len: 16; d_gene: NA; abundance: NA; j_gene: TRBJ2-1; v_gene: TRBV4-3; CDR3aa: CASSQEAVAPYNEQFF; CDR3nt: TGCGCCAGCAGCCAAGAGGCGGTAGCGCCCTACAATGAGCAGTTCTTC
len: 20; d_gene: NA; abundance: NA; j_gene: TRBJ1-3; v_gene: TRBV4-2; CDR3aa: CASSQDLTGAEIYWGNTIYF; CDR3nt: TGTGCCAGCAGCCAAGATCTCACGGGAGCAGAAATTTACTGGGGAAACACCATATATTTT
len: 13; d_gene: TRBD1; abundance: NA; j_gene: TRBJ1-2; v_gene: TRBV7-3; CDR3aa: CASSPTGVGGYTF; CDR3nt: TGTGCCAGCAGCCCCACAGGGGTAGGTGGCTACACCTTC
len: 14; d_gene: NA; abundance: NA; j_gene: TRBJ1-5; v_gene: TRBV7-2; CDR3aa: CASSPRPGNQPQHF; CDR3nt: TGTGCCAGCAGCCCCCGACCAGGCAATCAGCCCCAGCATTTT
len: 11; d_gene: NA; abundance: NA; j_gene: TRBJ1-2; v_gene: TRBV20-1; CDR3aa: CSGDGNYGYTF; CDR3nt: TGCAGCGGTGACGGAAACTATGGCTACACCTTC
len: 12; d_gene: NA; abundance: NA; j_gene: TRBJ2-3; v_gene: TRBV5-4; CDR3aa: CASSLNTDTQYF; CDR3nt: TGTGCCAGCAGCCTTAACACAGATACGCAGTATTTT
len: 18; d_gene: TRBD2; abundance: NA; j_gene: TRBJ2-3; v_gene: TRBV7-3; CDR3aa: CASSLTGLAGGPVDTQYF; CDR3nt: TGTGCCAGCAGCTTAACGGGCTTGGCGGGGGGGCCAGTAGATACGCAGTATTTT
len: 15; d_gene: NA; abundance: NA; j_gene: TRBJ1-5; v_gene: TRBV6-2/TRBV6-3; CDR3aa: CASSRYGGSNQPQHF; CDR3nt: TGTGCCAGCAGCCGTTATGGGGGTAGCAATCAGCCCCAGCATTTT
len: 10; d_gene: NA; abundance: NA; j_gene: TRBJ2-5; v_gene: TRBV6-5; CDR3aa: CASGRTAQYF; CDR3nt: TGTGCCAGCGGCCGGACGGCCCAGTACTTC
len: 13; d_gene: NA; abundance: NA; j_gene: TRBJ2-7; v_gene: TRBV5-1; CDR3aa: CASSRRSRDEQYF; CDR3nt: TGCGCCAGCAGCAGAAGGTCCAGGGACGAGCAGTACTTC
len: 15; d_gene: NA; abundance: NA; j_gene: TRBJ1-1; v_gene: TRBV18; CDR3aa: CASSPGRGENTEAFF; CDR3nt: TGTGCCAGCTCACCAGGGAGGGGGGAGAACACTGAAGCTTTCTTT
len: 15; d_gene: NA; abundance: NA; j_gene: TRBJ2-7; v_gene: TRBV7-9; CDR3aa: CASSLGGVPSYEQYF; CDR3nt: TGTGCCAGCAGCTTAGGAGGGGTTCCTTCCTACGAGCAGTACTTC
len: 15; d_gene: TRBD1; abundance: few; j_gene: TRBJ1-3; v_gene: TRBV10-1; CDR3aa: CASIRDRRTGNTIYF; CDR3nt: TGCGCCAGCATCAGGGACAGGAGGACTGGAAACACCATATATTTT
len: 14; d_gene: NA; abundance: NA; j_gene: TRBJ2-7; v_gene: TRBV4-2; CDR3aa: CASSQAEPVSEQYF; CDR3nt: TGTGCCAGCAGCCAAGCAGAGCCGGTCTCGGAGCAGTACTTC
len: 14; d_gene: NA; abundance: NA; j_gene: TRBJ2-7; v_gene: TRBV19; CDR3aa: CASSHRDDSYEQYF; CDR3nt: TGTGCCAGTAGTCACCGGGACGACTCCTACGAGCAGTACTTC
len: 17; d_gene: TRBD2; abundance: NA; j_gene: TRBJ2-5; v_gene: TRBV7-3; CDR3aa: CASSLTTAGAPGETQYF; CDR3nt: TGTGCCAGCAGCTTAACGACAGCGGGGGCACCGGGAGAGACCCAGTACTTC
len: 13; d_gene: NA; abundance: NA; j_gene: TRBJ1-1; v_gene: TRBV4-1; CDR3aa: CASSQGRSTEAFF; CDR3nt: TGCGCCAGCAGCCAGGGGAGAAGCACTGAAGCTTTCTTT
len: 11; d_gene: NA; abundance: NA; j_gene: TRBJ1-2; v_gene: TRBV29-1; CDR3aa: CSVTGSAGYTF; CDR3nt: TGCAGCGTTACAGGGTCGGCTGGCTACACCTTC
len: 13; d_gene: NA; abundance: NA; j_gene: TRBJ2-5; v_gene: TRBV12-5; CDR3aa: CASAEGRLETQYF; CDR3nt: TGTGCTAGTGCCGAGGGCCGCCTAGAGACCCAGTACTTC
len: 11; d_gene: NA; abundance: few; j_gene: TRBJ1-2; v_gene: TRBV5-6; CDR3aa: CASSQNYGYTF; CDR3nt: TGTGCCAGCAGCCAAAACTATGGCTACACCTTC
len: 13; d_gene: NA; abundance: NA; j_gene: TRBJ2-2; v_gene: TRBV7-9; CDR3aa: CASTPLGSGELFF; CDR3nt: TGTGCCAGCACTCCGCTGGGTTCCGGGGAGCTGTTTTTT